These 18 T cell receptor beta chains came from one sample sequenced in a study of OX40 agonist ivuxolimab in advanced cancers. TCRdb's table, derived via immunoSEQ multiplex PCR, lists solely in-frame clones and lacks some. The sample carries 80,000 or so clones, around nine tenths recorded once. The material was CD4+ or CD8+ T cells sorted from blood, obtained in a trial of the OX40 agonist ivuxolimab. These receptors were collected from an adult with an advanced solid tumor such as melanoma, head and neck, liver or kidney cancer.

This clone has just one count. The CDR3 sequence is CASRPDRNYEQYF. The CDR3 DNA sequence: TGTGCCAGCCGACCCGACAGGAACTACGAGCAGTACTTC. This chain uses TRBV19 with TRBJ2-7, with D perhaps TRBD1 (6 bases). Germline CDR1 and CDR2: LNHDA and SQIVND (reference sequence). CDR3 length: 13 amino acids. The germline V and J ends were trimmed by 9 bases and 3 bases, with 15 bases remaining between them.

The J gene is TRBJ2-5, the V gene TRBV6-1; a possible D gene is TRBD2 (6 bases). V was clipped by 4 bases and J by 5 bases, with 17 bases between them. This CDR3 contains 15 residues. Looked up from germline, CDR1 is MNHNS and CDR2 is SASEGT. The CDR3 bases are TGTGCCAGCAGTGGGGGGACCGGGAGTTGGGAGACCCAGTACTTC. This codes for CASSGGTGSWETQYF.

In DNA form, the CDR3 reads TGTGCCAGCAGCTTCGACAGAAACTATGGCTACACCTTC. Its translation is CASSFDRNYGYTF. This sequence joins TRBV11-3 and TRBJ1-2, with D perhaps matching TRBD1 (5 bases). V dropped 3 bases and J dropped 2 bases, with 7 bases sitting between them. Germline CDR1 reads SGHNT; CDR2 reads YENEEA. The CDR3 spans 13 residues.

This clone occurred once. This chain links TRBV6-6 with TRBJ1-3, with 7 bases lining up with TRBD1. Germline V CDR1 and CDR2: MNHNY, SVGAGI (reference sequence). The CDR3 covers 15 residues. Trimming cost V 5 bases and J 0 bases; bases outside gene matches: 4. As DNA, the CDR3 is TGTGCCAGCAGTACCGGGACAGTCTCTGGAAACACCATATATTTT. Encoded protein: CASSTGTVSGNTIYF.

V gene TRBV27 combines with J gene TRBJ1-2, with TRBD1 as a possible D gene (6 bases). The ends were cut back, 6 bases at V and 4 bases at J, with 12 bases in the middle. CDR1 is MNHEY, CDR2 SMNVEV, per germline (reference sequence). This CDR3 comprises 13 residues. The CDR3 DNA follows: TGTGCCAGCAGCCCGACAGGACGCTATGGCTACACCTTC. It encodes CASSPTGRYGYTF.

The rearrangement uses TRBV19 and TRBJ2-5; D unclear. The CDR3 loop spans 14 amino acids. The germline gives CDR1 LNHDA, CDR2 SQIVND (reference sequence). The V end was cut by 5 bases, the J end by 4 bases, with 14 bases between. CDR3 DNA: TGTGCCAGTAGTGTGACACCACCTCCAGAGACCCAGTACTTC. Protein: CASSVTPPPETQYF.

The chain recombines TRBV30 with TRBJ1-4; 7 bases match TRBD1. Germline V gives CDR1 GTSNPN, CDR2 SVGIG (reference sequence). Trimming cost V 4 bases and J 7 bases; bases outside gene matches: 6. The CDR3 contains 13 residues. CDR3 region: CAWKQGVFEKLFF. CDR3 bases: TGTGCCTGGAAGCAGGGGGTTTTTGAAAAACTGTTTTTT.

The chain has TRBV6-1 and TRBJ1-1; 10 bases agree with TRBD1. The CDR3 is 14 residues long. Germline V lookup: CDR1 MNHNS, CDR2 SASEGT. The ends lost 3 bases at V and 11 bases at J; junction bases unmatched: 9. The CDR3 region has the DNA TGTGCCAGCAGTGACGACAGGGGGCGAGTCGAGGCTTTCTTT. Translation gives CASSDDRGRVEAFF.

V usage is TRBV12-2 and J usage is TRBJ2-7. TRBV12-2 is deemed a pseudogene. This CDR3 spans 16 amino acids. The CDR3 spells CASRKKRAGYPYEQYF. The DNA of the CDR3 is TGTGCAAGTCGCAAGAAGAGGGCAGGGTATCCCTACGAGCAGTACTTC.

This clone was detected only once. V gene TRBV9 combines with J gene TRBJ2-1; 8 nucleotides match TRBD2. V shed 0 bases, J shed 9 bases, and the junction held 5 bases outside the gene matches. The germline CDR1 and CDR2 sequences are SGDLS and YYNGEE. The CDR3 loop spans 14 amino acids. CDR3 sequence (DNA): TGTGCCAGCAGCGTAGCATCAGCGGGAGCTGAGCAGTTCTTC. Its translation is CASSVASAGAEQFF.

This clone turned up a few times. The V gene is TRBV5-1, the J gene TRBJ2-7, with 11 bases lining up with TRBD2. The length of the CDR3 is 13 residues. Germline trimming cut 4 bases from V and 5 bases from J; bases unmatched to any gene: 2. Germline-derived CDR1 and CDR2 are SGHRS and YFSETQ. CDR3 region: CASSGLAGNEQYF. The DNA of the CDR3 is TGCGCCAGCAGCGGACTAGCGGGTAACGAGCAGTACTTC.

This clone was recorded a few times. The V gene is TRBV6-5, the J gene TRBJ2-7, with D unresolved. The CDR3 loop spans 12 amino acids. Germline loops: CDR1 MNHEY, CDR2 SVGAGI. The V and J ends lost 5 bases and 2 bases respectively, with 7 bases between them. The CDR3 sequence is CASSSATYEQYF. The CDR3 nucleotides are TGTGCCAGCAGTAGTGCGACCTACGAGCAGTACTTC.

The J gene is TRBJ2-3, the V gene TRBV30; D is unresolved. The length of the CDR3 is 14 residues. V was pared by 2 bases and J by 0 bases, with 9 bases between. Germline V gene lookup returns CDR1 GTSNPN and CDR2 SVGIG (reference sequence). CDR3: CAWSINLSTDTQYF. DNA for the CDR3: TGTGCCTGGAGTATAAACTTGAGCACAGATACGCAGTATTTT.

The V call is TRBV5-1, the J call TRBJ1-3; 9 nucleotides line up with TRBD1. The CDR3 runs to 15 residues. The ends lost 4 bases at V and 6 bases at J; junction bases unmatched: 8. Germline CDR1 and CDR2: SGHRS and YFSETQ. This chain's CDR3 is CASSLRQGGTNTIYF. CDR3 bases: TGCGCCAGCAGCCTTCGACAGGGGGGAACAAACACCATATATTTT. Supplemented by reference TRBV5-1 and TRBJ1-3, the full variable domain reads KAGVTQTPRYLIKTRGQQVTLSCSPISGHRSVSWYQQTPGQGLQFLFEYFSETQRNKGNFPGRFSGRQFSNSRSEMNVSTLELGDSALYLCASSLRQGGTNTIYFGEGSWLTVV.

V usage is TRBV7-9 and J usage is TRBJ2-1; TRBD1 matches 7 bases. The V gene's germline CDR1 is SEHNR and CDR2 FQNEAQ (reference sequence). V was clipped by 1 base and J by 6 bases; unmatched bases: 3. The CDR3 has 14 amino acids. Written as DNA, the CDR3 is TGTGCCAGCAGCTTAGGACAGGGTAGCAATGAGCAGTTCTTC. Encoded protein: CASSLGQGSNEQFF.

This sequence joins TRBV7-3 and TRBJ1-1, with 9 bases lining up with TRBD1. The CDR3 length is 16 residues. After removal of 5 bases from V and 2 bases from J, the junction contained 9 bases not matched to a gene. The V gene's germline CDR1 is SGHTA and CDR2 FQGTGA. CDR3 sequence: CASSPGDRAGNTEAFF. DNA for the CDR3: TGTGCCAGCAGCCCGGGGGACAGGGCGGGTAACACTGAAGCTTTCTTT.

V is TRBV5-4 and J is TRBJ2-5, with D unclear. V lost 0 bases and J 2 bases, leaving 5 bases between the germline ends. The CDR3 is made up of 13 amino acids. From germline, CDR1 is SGHNT and CDR2 YYREEE (reference sequence). CDR3 sequence: CASSLVGQETQYF. The CDR3 nucleotides read TGTGCCAGCAGCTTGGTAGGGCAAGAGACCCAGTACTTC.

The V gene is TRBV21-1, the J gene TRBJ2-1; the tabulated D call, TRBD2, remains unverified against the DNA. TRBV21-1 has pseudogene status. This CDR3 has 23 amino acids. The CDR3 DNA reads TGTGCCAGCAGCAAATCCGGGAGGAGGTGCGCGATTCAGGGGTTGAGCTCCTACAATGAGCAGTTCTTC. Its protein product is CASSKSGRRCAIQGLSSYNEQFF.